The TCR beta chain under discussion was sequenced for a study of blood T cell repertoires in COVID-19. TCRdb's table, derived via immunoSEQ multiplex PCR, lists solely in-frame clones and lacks some. Counted here are under 200,000 clones, 84% occurring once; the ten biggest clones make up approximately 14%. CDR1 is SGHVS and CDR2 is FNYEAQ in the germline V gene. The CDR3 sequence is 13 residues long. V trimming: 11 bases; J trimming: 3 bases; junction bases outside the gene matches: 7. Sample: peripheral blood. This receptor was obtained from a man aged 18 to 30 with active or convalescent COVID-19. The chain joins TRBV7-6 to TRBJ2-1; 7 bases fit TRBD1. The CDR3 loop reads CAGKDRYYNEQFF. CDR3 coding DNA: TGTGCCGGAAAGGACAGGTACTACAATGAGCAGTTCTTC.